These 21 T cell receptor beta chains were all obtained from the same sample, sequenced in a study of shared clonotypes between healthy human individuals. Sequencing was performed with immunoSEQ multiplex PCR; in TCRdb, only in-frame clones are kept and a portion is missing. Among 2 million to 2.5 million clones listed, roughly 95% were seen once. Terminally differentiated effector memory CD45RA+ cells were excluded by CCR7 positive selection of CD45RO-negative cells. Sequencing was carried out using naive CD8+ T cells sorted from blood. These receptors originate from a man aged 18-30 years in good health.

This chain connects TRBV5-1 to TRBJ1-1; TRBD1 aligns across 8 bases. Germline values: CDR1 SGHRS, CDR2 YFSETQ. The CDR3 extends over 15 amino acids. With 4 bases clipped from V and 3 bases from J, the junction kept 8 bases outside the gene matches. The CDR3 is CASSPRGLQDTEAFF. CDR3 in DNA: TGCGCCAGCAGCCCCAGGGGGCTTCAGGACACTGAAGCTTTCTTT.

Comment on this clone: Other DNA sequences in this specimen translate into the identical CDR3. The chain is built from TRBV27 and TRBJ2-5; D unresolved. CDR1 and CDR2 from the germline V gene are MNHEY and SMNVEV (reference sequence). V was pared by 5 bases and J by 5 bases, with 9 bases between. The CDR3 runs to 12 residues. This chain's CDR3 is CASSPDAETQYF. CDR3 nucleotides: TGTGCCAGCAGTCCCGATGCGGAGACCCAGTACTTC.

This chain connects TRBV30 to TRBJ2-5; D is perhaps TRBD1 (6 bases). The length of the CDR3 is 14 residues. Trimming pared 0 bases from V and 5 bases from J, leaving 13 bases between. In germline, CDR1 is GTSNPN, CDR2 SVGIG (reference sequence). The CDR3 DNA reads as TGTGCCTGGAGTGTACTTACAGGGATGGAGACCCAGTACTTC. It is translated as CAWSVLTGMETQYF.

The V call is TRBV2, the J call TRBJ2-4, with TRBD2 identical over 10 bases. Germline V gives CDR1 SNHLY, CDR2 FYNNEI. CDR3 length: 16 residues. Unmatched junction bases numbered 2, after V lost 2 bases and J lost 1 base. The CDR3 DNA reads as TGTGCCAGCAGTGAACTAGCGGGAGTGGCCAAAAACATTCAGTACTTC. This sequence encodes CASSELAGVAKNIQYF.

The chain has TRBV7-9 and TRBJ2-1, with 7 bases identical to TRBD1. The CDR3 sequence is 15 residues long. The germline gives CDR1 SEHNR, CDR2 FQNEAQ (reference sequence). With 5 bases clipped from V and 2 bases from J, the junction kept 6 bases outside the gene matches. The CDR3 loop is CASSHRDSPYNEQFF. In nucleotides, the CDR3 is TGTGCCAGCAGCCACCGGGACAGCCCCTACAATGAGCAGTTCTTC.

This chain joins TRBV9 and TRBJ1-2, with 10 bases aligning to TRBD1. The V gene end was trimmed by 2 bases and the J gene end by 6 bases; junction bases not matched to a gene: 4. The germline V gene has CDR1 SGDLS and CDR2 YYNGEE. This CDR3 has 14 amino acids. The chain's CDR3 is CASSVTGGADGYTF. The CDR3 DNA follows: TGTGCCAGCAGCGTGACAGGGGGCGCGGATGGCTACACCTTC.

This chain connects TRBV7-2 to TRBJ2-3, with a weak D call TRBD2 (6 bases). The CDR3 sequence is 18 residues long. Germline V gene sequence: CDR1 SGHTA, CDR2 FQGNSA. The germline V and J ends were trimmed by 0 bases and 2 bases, with 18 bases remaining between them. CDR3 in amino acids: CASSLAWYGSDDTDTQYF. The CDR3 DNA reads TGTGCCAGCAGCTTAGCTTGGTACGGGAGTGATGACACAGATACGCAGTATTTT.

CDR3 bases: TGCGCCAGCAGCCAGGGAGACTCTTCTCCTTTTTACAATGAGCAGTTCTTC. Encoded protein: CASSQGDSSPFYNEQFF. The chain employs TRBV4-3 and TRBJ2-1, with D possibly matching TRBD2 (5 bases). Looked up from germline, CDR1 is LGHNA and CDR2 is YSLEER. With 3 bases removed from V and 4 bases from J, the gap between germline ends came to 19 bases. The CDR3 runs to 17 residues.

The chain uses TRBV30 and TRBJ1-2; unclear D gene. Germline CDR1 and CDR2: GTSNPN and SVGIG (reference sequence). V was cut by 0 bases and J by 8 bases, with 13 bases left in between. The CDR3 has 13 amino acids. In nucleotides, the CDR3 is TGTGCCTGGAGTGTGGCAGTTCCTTTGGGCTACACCTTC. It translates to CAWSVAVPLGYTF.

The J gene is TRBJ2-7, the V gene TRBV13; 9 bases are shared with TRBD1. The junction had 10 bases not matched to a gene; V was cut back by 5 bases and J by 2 bases. The CDR3 is 16 amino acids. Germline loops: CDR1 PRHDT, CDR2 FYEKMQ (reference sequence). As DNA, the CDR3 is TGTGCCAGCAGCCCAGGCGGGACAGGGCAAACCTACGAGCAGTACTTC. Translating gives CASSPGGTGQTYEQYF.

V is TRBV27 and J is TRBJ2-3, with TRBD2 matching over 9 bases. The CDR3 spans 15 residues. Germline values: CDR1 MNHEY, CDR2 SMNVEV (reference sequence). Trimming took 6 bases from V and 6 from J; bases not matched to a gene: 10. CDR3 in amino acids: CASSWYSGRIDTQYF. CDR3 bases: TGTGCCAGCAGCTGGTATAGCGGGAGAATCGATACGCAGTATTTT.

This clone has only one observation. The genes are TRBV7-9 and TRBJ2-7; weak D call: TRBD1 (6 bases). CDR3 size: 15 residues. Germline CDR1 is SEHNR and CDR2 is FQNEAQ (reference sequence). V was pared by 5 bases and J by 2 bases, with 16 bases between. CDR3 amino acids: CASSQSRDTTYEQYF. In DNA, the CDR3 is TGTGCCAGCAGCCAGAGCCGGGACACCACCTACGAGCAGTACTTC. Filled out from reference TRBV7-9 and TRBJ2-7, the complete variable domain reads DTGVSQNPRHKITKRGQNVTFRCDPISEHNRLYWYRQTLGQGPEFLTYFQNEAQLEKSRLLSDRFSAERPKGSFSTLEIQRTEQGDSAMYLCASSQSRDTTYEQYFGPGTRLTVT.

The chain joins TRBV13 to TRBJ2-7; TRBD1 might be the D (7 bases). The length of the CDR3 is 14 residues. V was clipped by 5 bases and J by 4 bases, with 15 bases between them. Germline V lookup: CDR1 PRHDT, CDR2 FYEKMQ (reference sequence). CDR3 region: CASSGRGTVYEQYF. The CDR3, as DNA: TGTGCCAGCAGCGGCCGGGGGACAGTATACGAGCAGTACTTC.

The chain couples TRBV9 to TRBJ2-7, with 8 bases matching TRBD1. J lost 3 bases, V lost 3 bases, and 8 bases had no gene match. The CDR3 extends over 15 amino acids. Germline V gives CDR1 SGDLS, CDR2 YYNGEE. CDR3 DNA: TGTGCCAGCAGCGCCCTCCCGGGGACAGGCTACGAGCAGTACTTC. Translated, it gives CASSALPGTGYEQYF.

The gene calls are TRBV10-3 and TRBJ1-4; TRBD1 aligns across 7 bases. From germline, CDR1 is ENHRY and CDR2 SYGVKD. This CDR3 has 14 amino acids. Trimming cost V 3 bases and J 5 bases; bases outside gene matches: 3. DNA for the CDR3: TGTGCCATCAGTGACGGGACAGTGAATGAAAAACTGTTTTTT. This encodes CAISDGTVNEKLFF.

The chain uses TRBV11-2 and TRBJ1-4; 7 bases map to TRBD1. The V segment lost 4 bases and the J segment 3 bases; nucleotides outside the gene matches: 8. Germline V gives CDR1 SGHAT, CDR2 FQNNGV. CDR3 length: 16 residues. The CDR3 here is CASSSFAGTANEKLFF. In DNA, the CDR3 is TGTGCCAGCAGCTCCTTCGCCGGGACAGCTAATGAAAAACTGTTTTTT.

CDR3 region: CASSLLSGTGSYEQYF. CDR3 coding DNA: TGTGCCAGCAGCTTGCTGTCCGGGACAGGGTCCTACGAGCAGTACTTC. The V call is TRBV7-9, the J call TRBJ2-7, with 9 bases that match TRBD1. V dropped 3 bases and J dropped 1; count of bases not matched to a gene: 7. The CDR3 has 16 amino acids. Germline CDR1 SEHNR, CDR2 FQNEAQ (reference sequence).

A word on this clone: Other DNA variants within this sample encode the same CDR3. This chain connects TRBV4-3 to TRBJ2-7, with a weak D call TRBD2 (7 bases). Germline CDR1 LGHNA, CDR2 YSLEER. The CDR3 length is 12 residues. V lost 3 bases to trimming and J lost 7 bases, with 10 bases between them. CDR3 amino acids: CASSQRGGEQYF. DNA for the CDR3: TGCGCCAGCAGCCAGAGGGGGGGGGAGCAGTACTTC.

This sequence joins TRBV7-9 and TRBJ1-2; weak D call: TRBD1 (5 bases). Deletions cut 3 bases from V and 0 bases from J, with 17 bases between. The CDR3 runs to 17 residues. Germline V lookup: CDR1 SEHNR, CDR2 FQNEAQ (reference sequence). The CDR3 region has the DNA TGTGCCAGCAGCTTGGGGCAGGCGCGAGGGGCTAACTATGGCTACACCTTC. Protein sequence: CASSLGQARGANYGYTF. The whole variable domain, filled in from reference TRBV7-9 and TRBJ1-2, reads DTGVSQNPRHKITKRGQNVTFRCDPISEHNRLYWYRQTLGQGPEFLTYFQNEAQLEKSRLLSDRFSAERPKGSFSTLEIQRTEQGDSAMYLCASSLGQARGANYGYTFGSGTRLTVV.

The chain has TRBV6-8 and TRBJ2-1; 9 bases match TRBD2. J gave up 6 bases and V 2 bases, and 8 bases lay outside the gene matches. The CDR3 is 16 residues long. Per germline, CDR1 MNHGY and CDR2 SAAAGT. For the CDR3, the DNA is TGTGCCAGCAGTTACCCGGAGCGGGGGGCCTTCAATGAGCAGTTCTTC. This translates into CASSYPERGAFNEQFF.

The rearrangement links TRBV4-3 to TRBJ1-2, with TRBD1 matching 10 bases. Germline CDR1 and CDR2: LGHNA and YSLEER. CDR3 length: 17 amino acids. Trimming cost V 0 bases and J 11 bases; bases outside gene matches: 15. Here the CDR3 DNA reads TGCGCCAGCAGCCAAGATCTCCGGAGCGGACAGGGGGATGTTTACACCTTC. The encoded protein is CASSQDLRSGQGDVYTF.